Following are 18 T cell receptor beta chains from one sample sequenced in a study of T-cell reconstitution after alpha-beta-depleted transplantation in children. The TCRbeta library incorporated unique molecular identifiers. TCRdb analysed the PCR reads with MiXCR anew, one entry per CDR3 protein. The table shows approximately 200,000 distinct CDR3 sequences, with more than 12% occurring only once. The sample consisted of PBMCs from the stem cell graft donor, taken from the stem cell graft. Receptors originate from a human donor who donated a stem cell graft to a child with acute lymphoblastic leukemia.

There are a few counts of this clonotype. The CDR3 is CASTTGRGTNEKLFF. As DNA, the CDR3 is TGCGCCAGCACGACAGGGAGGGGGACTAATGAAAAACTGTTTTTT. The V and J genes are TRBV5-1 and TRBJ1-4; TRBD1 matches 7 bases. The length of the CDR3 is 15 residues. The J segment lost 2 bases and the V segment lost 6 bases, leaving 7 bases of the junction unmatched. Germline-derived CDR1 and CDR2 are SGHRS and YFSETQ.

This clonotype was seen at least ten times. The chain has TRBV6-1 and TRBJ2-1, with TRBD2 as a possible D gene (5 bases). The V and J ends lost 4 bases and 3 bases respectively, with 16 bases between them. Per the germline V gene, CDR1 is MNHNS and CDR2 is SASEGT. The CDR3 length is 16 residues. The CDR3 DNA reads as TGTGCCAGCAGTGCCCTTCGGAGCGGCTACTACAATGAGCAGTTCTTC. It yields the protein CASSALRSGYYNEQFF.

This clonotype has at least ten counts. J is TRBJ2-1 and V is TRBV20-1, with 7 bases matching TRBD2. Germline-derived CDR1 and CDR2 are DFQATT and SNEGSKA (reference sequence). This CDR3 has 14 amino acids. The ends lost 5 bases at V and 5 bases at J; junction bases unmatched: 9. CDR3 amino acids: CSAGVTSDHNEQFF. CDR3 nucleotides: TGCAGTGCTGGAGTCACTAGCGACCACAATGAGCAGTTCTTC.

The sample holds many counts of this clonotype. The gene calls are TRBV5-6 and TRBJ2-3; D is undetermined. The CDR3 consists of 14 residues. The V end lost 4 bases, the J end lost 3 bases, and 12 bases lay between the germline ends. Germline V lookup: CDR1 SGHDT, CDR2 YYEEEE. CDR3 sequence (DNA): TGTGCCAGCAGCCTCATCGAGGCGACAGATACGCAGTATTTT. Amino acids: CASSLIEATDTQYF.

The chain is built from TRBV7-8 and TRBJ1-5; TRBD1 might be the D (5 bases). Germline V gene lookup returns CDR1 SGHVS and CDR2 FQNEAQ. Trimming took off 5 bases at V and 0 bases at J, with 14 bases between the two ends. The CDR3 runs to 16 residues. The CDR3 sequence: CASSLRDGYSNQPQHF. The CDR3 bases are TGTGCCAGCAGCCTCCGGGACGGTTATAGCAATCAGCCCCAGCATTTT.

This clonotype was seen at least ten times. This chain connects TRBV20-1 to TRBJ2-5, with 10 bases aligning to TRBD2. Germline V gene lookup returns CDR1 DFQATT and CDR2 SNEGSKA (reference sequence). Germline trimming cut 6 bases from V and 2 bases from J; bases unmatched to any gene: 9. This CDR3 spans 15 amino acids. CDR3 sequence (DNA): TGCAGTGCCGTTCCTAGCGGGAGAACTCAAGAGACCCAGTACTTC. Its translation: CSAVPSGRTQETQYF.

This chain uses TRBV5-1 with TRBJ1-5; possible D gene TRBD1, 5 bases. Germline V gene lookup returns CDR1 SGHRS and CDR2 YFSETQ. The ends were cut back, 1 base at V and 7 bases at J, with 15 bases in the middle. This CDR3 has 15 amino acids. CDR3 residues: CASSLKGPRGQPQHF. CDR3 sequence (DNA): TGCGCCAGCAGCTTGAAAGGACCCCGGGGGCAGCCCCAGCATTTT.

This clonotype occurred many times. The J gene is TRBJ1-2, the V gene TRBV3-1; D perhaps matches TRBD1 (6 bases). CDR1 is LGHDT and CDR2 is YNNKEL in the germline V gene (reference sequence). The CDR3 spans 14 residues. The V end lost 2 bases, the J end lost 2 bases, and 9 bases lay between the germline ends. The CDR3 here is CASSQYTGNYGYTF. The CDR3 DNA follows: TGTGCCAGCAGCCAATATACAGGGAACTATGGCTACACCTTC.

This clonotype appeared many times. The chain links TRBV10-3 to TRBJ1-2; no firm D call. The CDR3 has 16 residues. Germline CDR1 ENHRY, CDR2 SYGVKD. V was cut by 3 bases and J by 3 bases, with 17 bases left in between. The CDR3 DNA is TGTGCCATCAGTGACAGCGGTATGTCATCAGACTATGGCTACACCTTC. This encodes CAISDSGMSSDYGYTF.

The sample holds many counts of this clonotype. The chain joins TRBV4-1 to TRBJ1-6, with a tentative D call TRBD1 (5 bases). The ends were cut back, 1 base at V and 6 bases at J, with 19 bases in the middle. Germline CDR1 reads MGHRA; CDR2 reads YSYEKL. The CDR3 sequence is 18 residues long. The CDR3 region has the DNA TGCGCCAGCAGCCAAGGGACCCTGGCGGGGCAGGTTAATTCACCCCTCCACTTT. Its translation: CASSQGTLAGQVNSPLHF.

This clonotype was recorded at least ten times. The CDR3 DNA reads TGCAGTGCTAGAGCCGACAGGGGATACACTGAAGCTTTCTTT. Its protein product is CSARADRGYTEAFF. J is TRBJ1-1 and V is TRBV20-1, with 8 bases fitting TRBD1. The CDR3 sequence is 14 residues long. Germline V gene data show CDR1 as DFQATT and CDR2 as SNEGSKA (reference sequence). Losses at the gene ends were 1 base for V and 3 bases for J; bases not matched to a gene: 4.

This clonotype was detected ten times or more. The CDR3 DNA reads TGTGCCACCAGTGATCAAGCGGGACAGGTCCGAGAGACCCAGTACTTC. It is translated as CATSDQAGQVRETQYF. The chain links TRBV24-1 to TRBJ2-5; D perhaps matches TRBD1 (8 bases). This CDR3 comprises 16 residues. V was shortened by 3 bases and J by 4 bases, with 17 bases between the two germline ends. CDR1 is KGHDR, CDR2 SFDVKD, per germline.

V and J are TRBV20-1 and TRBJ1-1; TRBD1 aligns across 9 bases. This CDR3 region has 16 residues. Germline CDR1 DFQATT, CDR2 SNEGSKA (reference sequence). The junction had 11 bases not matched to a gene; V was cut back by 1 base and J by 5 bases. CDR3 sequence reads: CSARVPGTGRGTEAFF. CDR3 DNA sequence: TGCAGTGCTAGAGTCCCCGGGACAGGGCGAGGGACTGAAGCTTTCTTT.

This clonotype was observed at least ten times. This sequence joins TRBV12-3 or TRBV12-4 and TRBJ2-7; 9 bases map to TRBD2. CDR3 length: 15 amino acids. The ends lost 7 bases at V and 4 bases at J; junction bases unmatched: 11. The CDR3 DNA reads TGTGCCAGCACCTGGGGGCGGGAGGGCTTATACGAGCAGTACTTC. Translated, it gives CASTWGREGLYEQYF.

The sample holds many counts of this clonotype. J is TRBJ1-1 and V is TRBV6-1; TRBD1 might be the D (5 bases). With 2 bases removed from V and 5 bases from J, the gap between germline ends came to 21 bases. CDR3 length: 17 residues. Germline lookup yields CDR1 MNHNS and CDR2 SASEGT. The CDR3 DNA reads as TGTGCCAGCAGTGAATTTATGACACGGGGGTGGGGAACTGAAGCTTTCTTT. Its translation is CASSEFMTRGWGTEAFF.

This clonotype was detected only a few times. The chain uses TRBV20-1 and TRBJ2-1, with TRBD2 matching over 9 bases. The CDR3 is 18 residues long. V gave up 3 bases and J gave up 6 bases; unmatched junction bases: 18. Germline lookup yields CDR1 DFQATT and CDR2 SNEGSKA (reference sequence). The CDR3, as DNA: TGCAGTGCTAGTACCCGAGCGGGAGGAGGCGTAAGGGGCAATGAGCAGTTCTTC. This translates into CSASTRAGGGVRGNEQFF.

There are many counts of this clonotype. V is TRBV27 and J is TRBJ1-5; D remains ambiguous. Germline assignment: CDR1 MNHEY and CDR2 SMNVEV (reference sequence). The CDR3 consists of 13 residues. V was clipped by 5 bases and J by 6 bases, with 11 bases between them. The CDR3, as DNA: TGTGCCAGCAGTGCTGTCGAGGGTCAGCCCCAGCATTTT. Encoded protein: CASSAVEGQPQHF.

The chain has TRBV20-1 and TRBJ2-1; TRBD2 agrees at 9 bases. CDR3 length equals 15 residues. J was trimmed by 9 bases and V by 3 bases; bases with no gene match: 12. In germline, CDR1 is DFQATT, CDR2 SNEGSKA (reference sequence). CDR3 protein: CSARYGGRVSSEQFF. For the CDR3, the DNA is TGCAGTGCTAGGTACGGCGGGAGGGTATCCTCTGAGCAGTTCTTC.